A single sample is the source of the 9 T cell receptor beta chains below, sequenced in a study of human T cells and chemical hapten exposure. As for time point: pre-sensitization, week 0. The treatment denotes: therapeutic diphenylcyclopropenone sensitization with weekly scalp DPC. TCRdb ran MiXCR on the RACE reads and lists one entry per CDR3 protein. The sample includes a few hundred thousand distinct CDR3 sequences, around 5.5% seen only once; the top ten take about 8.2%. The starting material was whole blood, obtained in connection with sensitization to the hapten diphenylcyclopropenone (DPC). The source is a woman between 18 and 30 years old with alopecia areata. Some clones in this sample may be carry-over from other donors' samples.

The J gene is TRBJ2-2, the V gene TRBV12-5, with D uncertain. Looked up from germline, CDR1 is LGHNT and CDR2 is FRNRAP. The CDR3 is 17 amino acids. V shed 6 bases and J shed 5 bases, with 22 bases lying between them. CDR3 amino acids: CASGKNGPYILTGELFF. The CDR3 DNA reads as TGTGCTAGTGGAAAAAATGGACCTTACATCTTGACCGGGGAGCTGTTTTTT. Filled out from reference TRBV12-5 and TRBJ2-2, the complete variable domain reads DARVTQTPRHKVTEMGQEVTMRCQPILGHNTVFWYRQTMMQGLELLAYFRNRAPLDDSGMPKDRFSAEMPDATLATLKIQPSEPRDSAVYFCASGKNGPYILTGELFFGEGSRLTVL.

The table lists this clonotype with many counts. This rearrangement joins TRBV6-4 to TRBJ2-3; a possible D gene is TRBD1 (6 bases). The CDR3 extends over 16 amino acids. The V end was cut by 0 bases, the J end by 1 base, with 11 bases between. Germline V gives CDR1 MRHNA, CDR2 SNTAGT. In nucleotides, the CDR3 is TGTGCCAGCAGTGACTCGATAGGGGGAGGCACAGATACGCAGTATTTT. This translates into CASSDSIGGGTDTQYF.

The chain employs TRBV10-3 and TRBJ2-1, with 7 nucleotides matching TRBD1. The ends lost 3 bases at V and 8 bases at J; junction bases unmatched: 13. The CDR3 spans 16 residues. CDR1 and CDR2 (germline): ENHRY, SYGVKD. The CDR3 bases are TGTGCCATCAGTGACGGGTCAGGGGGTAGCCTGGATGAGCAGTTCTTC. It yields the protein CAISDGSGGSLDEQFF.

This clonotype was observed a few times. The chain joins TRBV28 to TRBJ2-4, with a weak D call TRBD1 (5 bases). The CDR3 runs to 15 residues. V dropped 6 bases and J dropped 1 base, with 13 bases sitting between them. CDR1 and CDR2 (germline): MDHEN, SYDVKM. The chain's CDR3 is CASSQEGAAKNIQYF. The CDR3 bases are TGTGCCAGCAGCCAAGAAGGGGCTGCCAAAAACATTCAGTACTTC. The whole variable domain, filled in from reference TRBV28 and TRBJ2-4, reads DVKVTQSSRYLVKRTGEKVFLECVQDMDHENMFWYRQDPGLGLRLIYFSYDVKMKEKGDIPEGYSVSREKKERFSLILESASTNQTSMYLCASSQEGAAKNIQYFGAGTRLSVL.

This clonotype was detected only a few times. The rearrangement joins TRBV12-3 or TRBV12-4 to TRBJ2-1; TRBD1 aligns across 9 bases. After removal of 5 bases from V and 10 bases from J, the junction contained 12 bases not matched to a gene. The CDR3 consists of 15 residues. CDR3 residues: CASSEPGQGQREQFF. The CDR3, as DNA: TGTGCCAGCAGTGAACCGGGACAGGGACAACGGGAGCAGTTCTTC.

The chain uses TRBV7-6 and TRBJ2-7; TRBD1 matches 9 bases. Unmatched junction bases numbered 9, after V lost 0 bases and J lost 0 bases. The CDR3 is 18 residues long. The V gene's germline CDR1 is SGHVS and CDR2 FNYEAQ. As DNA, the CDR3 is TGTGCCAGCAGCTTAGCGCCGGCGGGACAGGGTGACTCCTACGAGCAGTACTTC. It encodes CASSLAPAGQGDSYEQYF. Variable domain in full (rest from reference TRBV7-6 and TRBJ2-7): GAGVSQSPRYKVTKRGQDVALRCDPISGHVSLYWYRQALGQGPEFLTYFNYEAQQDKSGLPNDRFSAERPEGSISTLTIQRTEQRDSAMYRCASSLAPAGQGDSYEQYFGPGTRLTVT.

This clonotype was found many times. The rearrangement links TRBV7-7 to TRBJ2-2, with 10 bases that match TRBD1. CDR3 length: 14 residues. Per the germline V gene, CDR1 is SSHAT and CDR2 is FNYEAQ (reference sequence). CDR3 sequence: CATGPGTGAGELFF. CDR3 DNA sequence: TGTGCTACAGGTCCCGGGACAGGGGCCGGGGAGCTGTTTTTT.

This clonotype was recorded many times. V and J are TRBV6-2 or TRBV6-3 and TRBJ2-1; either TRBD1 or TRBD2 may supply D (6 bases each). Looked up from germline, CDR1 is MNHEY and CDR2 is SVGEGT. The CDR3 has 15 residues. V lost 2 bases and J 2 bases, leaving 10 bases between the germline ends. The CDR3, as DNA: TGTGCCAGCAGTTACGGGGGGCCCGCCTACAATGAGCAGTTCTTC. Amino acid sequence: CASSYGGPAYNEQFF.

This clonotype was counted only a few times. This chain links TRBV5-1 with TRBJ1-3; D call uncertain. Germline CDR1 and CDR2: SGHRS and YFSETQ. The V and J ends lost 0 bases and 3 bases respectively, with 13 bases between them. The CDR3 contains 16 residues. CDR3 sequence (DNA): TGCGCCAGCAGCTTGGGAGGACGAGCGGGTGGAAACACCATATATTTT. Translated: CASSLGGRAGGNTIYF.